These 14 T cell receptor beta chains were sequenced from one sample in a study of T cell repertoires and HLA-DP antigens. No antigen has been identified for these receptors. The repertoire was sequenced with immunoSEQ multiplex PCR; TCRdb's copy has only in-frame clones and lacks some. The repertoire includes over 100,000 clones, over 90% of them detected once, and approximately 0.25% sits in the top ten. Sequencing used CD4+ T cells from PBMCs. These TCRs come from a woman between 18 and 29 years old in good health and CMV-seronegative.

This clone came up a few times. In nucleotides, the CDR3 is TGTGCCAGCAGCTTGCACCAGAACACTGAAGCTTTCTTT. Encoded protein: CASSLHQNTEAFF. This chain uses TRBV7-3 with TRBJ1-1; D is uncertain. CDR1 is SGHTA, CDR2 FQGTGA, per germline. Deletions cut 3 bases from V and 1 base from J, with 6 bases between. The CDR3 extends over 13 amino acids.

The chain couples TRBV18 to TRBJ2-2, with no clear D. The CDR3 loop spans 15 amino acids. Germline V gene lookup returns CDR1 KGHSH and CDR2 LQKENI. V lost 0 bases and J lost 0, with 5 bases in between. The chain's CDR3 is CASSPPPTNTGELFF. CDR3 DNA: TGTGCCAGCTCACCACCGCCTACGAACACCGGGGAGCTGTTTTTT. Drawing the rest from reference TRBV18 and TRBJ2-2, the complete variable domain is NAGVMQNPRHLVRRRGQEARLRCSPMKGHSHVYWYRQLPEEGLKFMVYLQKENIIDESGMPKERFSAEFPKEGPSILRIQQVVRGDSAAYFCASSPPPTNTGELFFGEGSRLTVL.

The chain is built from TRBV28 and TRBJ1-2, with TRBD1 identical over 8 bases. V was pared by 6 bases and J by 5 bases, with 5 bases of the junction left unmatched. CDR3 size: 13 residues. Germline CDR1 MDHEN, CDR2 SYDVKM. CDR3 DNA sequence: TGTGCCAGCAGAACGACAGGGGAATATGGCTACACCTTC. Protein product: CASRTTGEYGYTF.

This chain connects TRBV7-8 to TRBJ2-2, with TRBD2 identical over 7 bases. J gave up 3 bases and V 5 bases, and 3 bases lay outside the gene matches. Germline values: CDR1 SGHVS, CDR2 FQNEAQ. This CDR3 has 14 residues. Here the CDR3 reads CASSPSGDTGELFF. In nucleotides, the CDR3 is TGTGCCAGCAGCCCAAGCGGGGACACCGGGGAGCTGTTTTTT.

The V gene is TRBV4-3, the J gene TRBJ1-5; TRBD1 matches at 10 bases. Trimming cost V 4 bases and J 2 bases; bases outside gene matches: 8. The CDR3 loop spans 17 amino acids. Germline V gives CDR1 LGHNA, CDR2 YSLEER. This CDR3 reads CASSPQPGTGGNQPQHF. CDR3 nucleotides: TGCGCCAGCAGCCCACAACCCGGGACAGGGGGCAATCAGCCCCAGCATTTT.

The chain has TRBV6-1 and TRBJ2-2; D is undetermined. The CDR3 spans 12 residues. Germline CDR1 MNHNS, CDR2 SASEGT. Trimming took off 6 bases at V and 4 bases at J, with 6 bases between the two ends. The CDR3 spells CASSRVTGELFF. DNA of the CDR3: TGTGCCAGCAGCCGGGTCACCGGGGAGCTGTTTTTT.

The chain is built from TRBV5-1 and TRBJ1-1; D perhaps matches TRBD1 (6 bases). Germline loops: CDR1 SGHRS, CDR2 YFSETQ. This CDR3 spans 17 amino acids. V lost 0 bases, J lost 2 bases, and 17 bases lay in between. The CDR3 DNA reads as TGCGCCAGCAGCTTGGGCGCCTCCGGGACACGTAACACTGAAGCTTTCTTT. It yields the protein CASSLGASGTRNTEAFF.

This clone has only a few counts. The J gene is TRBJ1-2, the V gene TRBV5-6; TRBD1 agrees at 12 bases. This CDR3 has 15 residues. Per the germline V gene, CDR1 is SGHDT and CDR2 is YYEEEE. Losses at the gene ends were 0 bases for V and 7 bases for J; bases not matched to a gene: 4. The DNA for the CDR3 is TGTGCCAGCAGCTTGGCCTCGGGACAGGGGGCTGGCTACACCTTC. Amino acid sequence: CASSLASGQGAGYTF. Drawing the rest from reference TRBV5-6 and TRBJ1-2, the complete variable domain is DAGVTQSPTHLIKTRGQQVTLRCSPKSGHDTVSWYQQALGQGPQFIFQYYEEEERQRGNFPDRFSGHQFPNYSSELNVNALLLGDSALYLCASSLASGQGAGYTFGSGTRLTVV.

The chain employs TRBV7-2 and TRBJ1-1, with TRBD1 as a possible D gene (5 bases). CDR1 and CDR2 from the germline V gene are SGHTA and FQGNSA. CDR3 length equals 15 residues. Trimming cost V 5 bases and J 0 bases, with 13 bases left between them. CDR3 coding DNA: TGTGCCAGCAGCCCCGCACGGGGGATGAACACTGAAGCTTTCTTT. This sequence encodes CASSPARGMNTEAFF.

This chain links TRBV27 with TRBJ1-5; no definite D call. The CDR3 has 17 residues. Germline CDR1 reads MNHEY; CDR2 reads SMNVEV (reference sequence). Trimming took off 6 bases at V and 1 base at J, with 19 bases between the two ends. This CDR3 reads CASRERWHERSNQPQHF. In DNA, the CDR3 is TGTGCCAGCAGGGAGAGGTGGCACGAACGCAGCAATCAGCCCCAGCATTTT.

The CDR3 here is CASSTGGGGTQYF. In DNA, the CDR3 is TGTGCCAGCAGTACCGGAGGGGGCGGTACGCAGTATTTT. The chain joins TRBV28 to TRBJ2-3, with D perhaps matching TRBD1 (7 bases). The CDR3 spans 13 residues. Trimming removed 5 bases from V and 8 bases from J, with 14 bases in between. CDR1 is MDHEN and CDR2 is SYDVKM in the germline V gene.

This clone appeared a single time. The rearrangement joins TRBV19 to TRBJ1-2; 8 bases align to TRBD1. V shed 5 bases and J 5 bases; nucleotides not matched to a gene: 4. This CDR3 has 13 amino acids. The germline V gene has CDR1 LNHDA and CDR2 SQIVND (reference sequence). This CDR3 reads CASSVRGLYGYTF. The CDR3 region has the DNA TGTGCCAGTAGTGTCAGGGGGCTATATGGCTACACCTTC.

The chain uses TRBV7-3 and TRBJ2-1; D uncertain. This CDR3 region has 12 residues. The germline V and J ends were trimmed by 2 bases and 6 bases, with 5 bases remaining between them. Germline V lookup: CDR1 SGHTA, CDR2 FQGTGA. In DNA form, the CDR3 reads TGTGCCAGCAGCTTAGTCGGCAATGAGCAGTTCTTC. This gives the protein CASSLVGNEQFF.

The chain is built from TRBV6-1 and TRBJ2-7; 15 bases map to TRBD2. Germline CDR1 MNHNS, CDR2 SASEGT. J was trimmed by 2 bases and V by 5 bases; bases with no gene match: 4. The CDR3 runs to 16 residues. As DNA, the CDR3 is TGTGCCAGCAGTAAAGGACTAGCGGGAGGGGCCTACGAGCAGTACTTC. Amino acid sequence: CASSKGLAGGAYEQYF.